Detailed here is one T cell receptor beta chain. Method: immunoSEQ multiplex PCR; TCRdb's copy keeps in-frame clones and lacks some. The table includes approximately 12,000 clones, roughly nine tenths detected once. The sample originates from a study of technical replicates of blood from a few donors. Germline assignment: CDR1 SEHNR and CDR2 FQNEAQ (reference sequence). V trimming: 4 bases; J trimming: 10 bases; junction bases outside the gene matches: 10. The CDR3 runs 14 residues. V gene TRBV7-9 combines with J gene TRBJ2-1; 7 bases align to TRBD2. This clonotype was obtained from a human donor in good health. Material: PBMCs. This CDR3 is CASSSLAVQGEQFF. The CDR3 coding sequence is TGTGCCAGCAGCTCCCTAGCGGTCCAGGGAGAGCAGTTCTTC.